This T cell receptor beta chain was identified during a study of shared clonotypes between healthy human individuals. Study-level points and caveats: Clonotype sharing among donors likely depends on sequencing depth.

Profiled with immunoSEQ multiplex PCR; TCRdb holds only in-frame clones, not every one. The sample carries about 2.4 million clones, 90% to 95% recorded once. Those who donated, Caucasian adults without exception, all lived in Nashville, Tennessee. CDR1 is KGHSH, CDR2 LQKENI, per germline. The junction had 7 bases not matched to a gene; V was cut back by 4 bases and J by 2 bases. The CDR3 length is 16 residues. In its sample, this clone was seen once. The antigen is undetermined. The chain couples TRBV18 to TRBJ1-1; TRBD1 aligns across 10 bases. This clonotype was sampled from a man in his late teens or twenties in good health. Some clones in this sample may be carry-over from other donors' samples. Sample: naive CD4+ T cells from PBMCs. Noted subset: CD45RA+ positively selected. This CDR3 is CASSRQGAQGNTEAFF. The CDR3 region has the DNA TGTGCCAGCTCACGACAGGGGGCGCAGGGAAACACTGAAGCTTTCTTT.